This T cell receptor (beta chain) was profiled in a study of regulatory T cells in long-lasting Graves disease. Noted time point: persistent/refractory GD, antithyroid drugs over 5 years with positive TRAb. The authors made the TCR library using RNA they extracted from PBMCs. The V gene's germline CDR1 is LNHDA and CDR2 SQIVND (reference sequence). With 5 bases removed from V and 1 base from J, the gap between germline ends came to 12 bases. This CDR3 has 15 amino acids. Sequencing libraries for TCR beta were prepared with iRepertoire HTBI primers and Arm-PCR of CDR3 regions. TCRdb re-analysed the multiplex PCR reads in MiXCR, keeping a single row per CDR3 protein. The sample holds over 350,000 distinct CDR3 sequences, around 21% seen once.

Source: peripheral blood mononuclear cells (PBMCs), taken when the disease was refractory, from a patient treated with antithyroid drugs. This sequence was found in a female donor with Graves disease. V usage is TRBV19 and J usage is TRBJ1-5, with a tentative D call TRBD1 (6 bases). CDR3 sequence (DNA): TGTGCCAGTAGTCCATGGACAGACAGCAATCAGCCCCAGCATTTT. It codes for CASSPWTDSNQPQHF.